The 11 T cell receptor beta chains below all came from one sample that was sequenced in a study of control samples from healthy donors and cancer patients. Sequenced by immunoSEQ multiplex PCR; TCRdb stores in-frame clones only, minus some. The sample lists 150,000 or so clones; 70% to 90% were seen once. Sequencing was performed on blood. The origin of the receptors is a man aged 18 to 29 in good health.

The DNA for the CDR3 is TGTGCCAGCAGCTTCCAGGGAGGCAATCAGCCCCAGCATTTT. As protein: CASSFQGGNQPQHF. The gene calls are TRBV7-2 and TRBJ1-5; D is possibly TRBD1 (5 bases). The CDR3 loop spans 14 amino acids. Deletions cut 3 bases from V and 2 bases from J, with 8 bases between. The germline V gene encodes CDR1 SGHTA and CDR2 FQGNSA.

This CDR3 reads CASSQEGGSEAFF. The CDR3 nucleotides are TGTGCCAGCAGCCAAGAGGGGGGAAGTGAAGCTTTCTTT. This chain connects TRBV3-1 (or the pseudogene TRBV3-2) to TRBJ1-1, with D tentatively TRBD1 (5 bases). The germline V gene encodes CDR1 LGHDT and CDR2 YNNKEL (reference sequence). The CDR3 has 13 amino acids. Trimming removed 0 bases at V and 7 bases at J, with 9 bases between.

The rearrangement uses TRBV9 and TRBJ1-2; D is uncertain. CDR1 and CDR2 (germline): SGDLS, YYNGEE. Trimming shortened V by 3 bases and J by 0 bases, and 12 bases separated the two germline ends. CDR3 length equals 15 residues. CDR3 loop: CASSASPNSNYGYTF. The CDR3 DNA reads TGTGCCAGCAGCGCCAGCCCCAACTCTAACTATGGCTACACCTTC.

With respect to this clone: This specimen includes other DNA sequences encoding the same CDR3. The chain is built from TRBV4-3 and TRBJ2-7, with 8 bases aligning to TRBD2. The CDR3 length is 14 residues. Germline V gene sequence: CDR1 LGHNA, CDR2 YSLEER. V was pared by 4 bases and J by 0 bases, with 2 bases of the junction left unmatched. This chain's CDR3 is CASSPGTSSYEQYF. The DNA of the CDR3 is TGCGCCAGCAGCCCCGGGACTAGCTCCTACGAGCAGTACTTC.

The count of this clone is one. The chain recombines TRBV14 with TRBJ2-3; D not resolved. There are 11 residues in the CDR3. CDR1 is SGHDN, CDR2 FVKESK, per germline. V was pared by 3 bases and J by 2 bases, with 0 bases between. As DNA, the CDR3 is TGTGCCAGCAGCCACACAGATACGCAGTATTTT. Translated: CASSHTDTQYF.

The table lists this clone with a count of one. The CDR3 DNA reads TGTGCCAGCAGGCGGACAGGGGTGAAGAACACTGAAGCTTTCTTT. Protein product: CASRRTGVKNTEAFF. V usage is TRBV27 and J usage is TRBJ1-1, with 9 bases identical to TRBD1. The trim removed 6 bases at V and 1 base at J, leaving 6 bases unmatched. The CDR3 runs 15 residues. CDR1 MNHEY and CDR2 SMNVEV come from the germline V gene (reference sequence).

The chain links TRBV5-5 to TRBJ1-2; a possible D gene is TRBD1 (6 bases). Per the germline V gene, CDR1 is SGHKS and CDR2 is YYEKEE (reference sequence). This CDR3 spans 14 amino acids. The V end was cut by 4 bases, the J end by 4 bases, with 14 bases between. As DNA, the CDR3 is TGTGCCAGCAGCGAGGCCTGGGGGGCCTATGGCTACACCTTC. This encodes CASSEAWGAYGYTF.

This chain's CDR3 is CATSRDRDQIGRREGSAQYF. CDR3 DNA sequence: TGTGCCACCAGCAGAGATCGGGACCAGATTGGGAGGAGAGAGGGTAGTGCCCAGTACTTC. The chain combines TRBV15 with TRBJ2-5; D possibly corresponds to TRBD2 (6 bases). The ends were cut back, 0 bases at V and 9 bases at J, with 32 bases in the middle. CDR3 length: 20 amino acids. Germline CDR1 LNHNV, CDR2 YYDKDF (reference sequence).

The genes are TRBV11-2 and TRBJ2-7; D may be TRBD2 (5 bases). V was cut by 5 bases and J by 1 base, with 15 bases left in between. The germline gives CDR1 SGHAT, CDR2 FQNNGV. The CDR3 totals 15 residues. This chain's CDR3 is CASSEGPQPSYEQYF. The CDR3 DNA is TGTGCCAGCAGCGAGGGCCCCCAGCCATCCTACGAGCAGTACTTC.

The chain links TRBV3-1 (or the pseudogene TRBV3-2) to TRBJ2-5; D tentatively fits TRBD1 or TRBD2 (5 bases each). This CDR3 region has 15 residues. CDR1 and CDR2 from the germline V gene are LGHDT and YNNKEL (reference sequence). V was clipped by 4 bases and J by 5 bases, with 17 bases between them. The CDR3: CASSRTYGARETQYF. Here the CDR3 DNA reads TGTGCCAGCAGCCGGACGTACGGGGCAAGGGAGACCCAGTACTTC.

This sequence joins TRBV27 and TRBJ2-7; the D gene could be TRBD1 or TRBD2 (6 bases each). CDR3 length: 17 amino acids. V lost 3 bases and J 3 bases, leaving 21 bases between the germline ends. Germline lookup yields CDR1 MNHEY and CDR2 SMNVEV (reference sequence). CDR3 region: CASSLGAGGRGGYEQYF. In nucleotides, the CDR3 is TGTGCCAGCAGTTTGGGGGCCGGGGGACGTGGGGGCTACGAGCAGTACTTC.